Below, one TCR beta chain is given with its context. What it recognizes is unknown. The identical CDR3 is also encoded by other nucleotide sequences in the sample. This specimen belongs to a study of memory CD4+ T cells and cytomegalovirus serostatus. Background on the study: Of the healthy Belgian adults, 9 or 10 were CMV seropositive and 20 to 30 seronegative. Points from the study as a whole: CD4+ memory repertoires contained about two fifths of the roughly 150 reported CMV TCRbeta sequences.

Single viable CD3+CD4+CD8-CD45RO+ cells were sorted as the memory CD4+ T cells. Serum IgG to CMV pp150, pp28, p38 and p52 defined serostatus. This CDR3 spans 15 amino acids. Trimming stripped 0 bases from V and 7 bases from J, with 16 bases between. CDR1 is SEHNR and CDR2 is FQNEAQ in the germline V gene (reference sequence). Using immunoSEQ multiplex PCR, the repertoire was profiled, and TCRdb retains in-frame clones only, with some absent. The sample lists about 67,000 clones; 76% were seen once. The receptor was derived from an adult in good health and CMV-seropositive. Sequenced material: memory CD4+ T cells from blood. This rearrangement joins TRBV7-9 to TRBJ2-7; the D gene is possibly TRBD1 (5 bases). In nucleotides, the CDR3 is TGTGCCAGCAGCTTAGCTAGGCAGGGTGGTGGAGAGCAGTACTTC. Amino acids: CASSLARQGGGEQYF.